Listed here are 9 T cell receptor beta chains from one sample, sequenced in a study of cytomegalovirus exposure and HLA in healthy donors. Assay used: immunoSEQ multiplex PCR; TCRdb lists only in-frame clones, some missing. The table includes 120,000 to 150,000 clones, approximately 86% detected once. Source material: PBMCs. These receptors were collected from a man between 18 and 35 years old in good health and CMV-seropositive.

This chain joins TRBV4-1 and TRBJ1-1; 7 bases align to TRBD1. Germline CDR1 is MGHRA and CDR2 is YSYEKL. The CDR3 is made up of 15 amino acids. V was pared by 4 bases and J by 4 bases, with 9 bases of the junction left unmatched. In nucleotides, the CDR3 is TGCGCCAGCAGCCGGGCCAAGGCAGGGGGCACTGAAGCTTTCTTT. Protein: CASSRAKAGGTEAFF.

The J gene is TRBJ2-7, the V gene TRBV19; the D gene is possibly TRBD1 (5 bases). Germline CDR1 and CDR2: LNHDA and SQIVND (reference sequence). The V end was cut by 6 bases, the J end by 0 bases, with 12 bases between. The length of the CDR3 is 14 residues. The CDR3 sequence is CASSPTAPSYEQYF. The CDR3 coding sequence is TGTGCCAGTAGCCCGACAGCACCCTCCTACGAGCAGTACTTC.

The table lists this clone with a count of one. This chain uses TRBV27 with TRBJ2-7, with TRBD1 identical over 8 bases. This CDR3 contains 17 residues. Unmatched junction bases numbered 13, after V lost 1 base and J lost 5 bases. Germline assignment: CDR1 MNHEY and CDR2 SMNVEV (reference sequence). CDR3 in amino acids: CASSLYDLGTGRHEQYF. The CDR3, as DNA: TGTGCCAGCAGTTTATATGACCTAGGGACAGGTCGCCACGAGCAGTACTTC.

This clone has more than one count but fewer than ten. The CDR3 nucleotides read TGTGCCAGCAGCTCTCAGCGGGGGGCGATGGCCGGGGAGCTGTTTTTT. It codes for CASSSQRGAMAGELFF. V and J are TRBV5-5 and TRBJ2-2; 9 positions match TRBD2. This CDR3 is built from 16 residues. Germline V gene lookup returns CDR1 SGHKS and CDR2 YYEKEE (reference sequence). Trimming at V came to 3 bases and at J to 6 bases, leaving 9 bases not matched to a gene.

The V gene is TRBV5-5, the J gene TRBJ2-7, with 8 bases that match TRBD1. Germline values: CDR1 SGHKS, CDR2 YYEKEE (reference sequence). This CDR3 is 14 amino acids long. Trimming took 3 bases from V and 7 from J; bases not matched to a gene: 9. CDR3: CASSSGQGLGEQYF. Written as DNA, the CDR3 is TGTGCCAGCAGCTCCGGACAGGGACTGGGTGAGCAGTACTTC. Complete variable domain (other parts from reference TRBV5-5 and TRBJ2-7): DAGVTQSPTHLIKTRGQQVTLRCSPISGHKSVSWYQQVLGQGPQFIFQYYEKEERGRGNFPDRFSARQFPNYSSELNVNALLLGDSALYLCASSSGQGLGEQYFGPGTRLTVT.

V gene TRBV12-5 combines with J gene TRBJ2-3, with 9 positions matching TRBD1. From germline, CDR1 is LGHNT and CDR2 FRNRAP. V shed 9 bases and J 4 bases; nucleotides not matched to a gene: 8. The length of the CDR3 is 14 residues. The DNA for the CDR3 is TGTGCTAGCCGAACGGACAGGGGCCCAGATACGCAGTATTTT. Its translation: CASRTDRGPDTQYF.

This clone was recorded only once. The genes are TRBV6-6 and TRBJ2-1; 10 bases line up with TRBD1. The germline V gene encodes CDR1 MNHNY and CDR2 SVGAGI (reference sequence). With 7 bases clipped from V and 7 bases from J, the junction kept 10 bases outside the gene matches. The CDR3 sequence is 15 residues long. The CDR3 coding sequence is TGTGCCAGCATTCGGGGACAGGGGATTGCTAATGAGCAGTTCTTC. Encoded protein: CASIRGQGIANEQFF.

V usage is TRBV2 and J usage is TRBJ1-3; D may be TRBD1 (6 bases). Trimming left V 5 bases short and J 1 base short, with 9 bases between. The CDR3 has 14 amino acids. CDR1 SNHLY and CDR2 FYNNEI come from the germline V gene. For the CDR3, the DNA is TGTGCCAGCAGTCTGACAGGTTCTGGAAACACCATATATTTT. Translated: CASSLTGSGNTIYF.

The sample holds one count of this clone. The chain employs TRBV2 and TRBJ1-6; weak D call: TRBD1 (5 bases). V lost 2 bases, J lost 8 bases, and 13 bases lay in between. Germline V gene data show CDR1 as SNHLY and CDR2 as FYNNEI. CDR3 length: 15 residues. CDR3 residues: CASSERGTGDSPLHF. The DNA of the CDR3 is TGTGCCAGCAGTGAACGGGGGACGGGGGATTCACCCCTCCACTTT.